Listed below are T cell receptor beta chains from one sample, sequenced in a study of CD8 T cells in Susac syndrome. TCRdb passed the immunoSEQ multiplex PCR reads through MiXCR, listing each CDR3 protein once. This sample has under 95,000 distinct CDR3 sequences, with 85% to 95% found just once. Sequencing used CD8+ T cells from PBMCs. The receptor set was obtained from a human donor with Susac syndrome. The CDR3 runs from the conserved cysteine through the conserved F or W. D genes are given only for firm matches. Expanded clones get a size class; other rows say once, few or many, or leave the size out.

d_call: -
clone_size: -
v_call: TRBV12-3/TRBV12-4
j_call: TRBJ2-5
cdr3_nt: TGTGCCAGTCCGATGAAGGTGACCCAGTACTTC
cdr3_aa: CASPMKVTQYF

d_call: TRBD2
clone_size: -
v_call: TRBV4-1
j_call: TRBJ2-7
cdr3_nt: TGCGCCAGCAGCCAAGAGAGCGGGAGTTACGAGCAGTACTTC
cdr3_aa: CASSQESGSYEQYF

d_call: TRBD1
clone_size: -
v_call: TRBV9
j_call: TRBJ1-1
cdr3_nt: TGTGCCAGCATCAACCTTGGACAGGGTTGGCCTGAAGCTTTCTTT
cdr3_aa: CASINLGQGWPEAFF

d_call: -
clone_size: -
v_call: TRBV19
j_call: TRBJ2-1
cdr3_nt: TGTGCCAGTAGTATAGAGGAATACGGCGAGCAGTTCTTC
cdr3_aa: CASSIEEYGEQFF

d_call: -
clone_size: once
v_call: TRBV5-4
j_call: TRBJ2-3
cdr3_nt: TGTGCCAGCAGCTTGGAAGACTGGCGGACAGATACGCAGTATTTT
cdr3_aa: CASSLEDWRTDTQYF

d_call: -
clone_size: -
v_call: TRBV5-1
j_call: TRBJ1-2
cdr3_nt: TGCGCCAGCAGCTTTTTCGGGGGCCCCTCGGGCTACACCTTC
cdr3_aa: CASSFFGGPSGYTF

d_call: -
clone_size: -
v_call: TRBV7-8
j_call: TRBJ2-3
cdr3_nt: TGTGCCAGCAGCTCCCTAGGGGGGAGGGGCACAGATACGCAGTATTTT
cdr3_aa: CASSSLGGRGTDTQYF

d_call: -
clone_size: -
v_call: TRBV4-1
j_call: TRBJ1-2
cdr3_nt: TGCGCCAGCAGCCATGCCACCGACGGAAACTATGGCTACACCTTC
cdr3_aa: CASSHATDGNYGYTF

d_call: -
clone_size: -
v_call: TRBV29-1
j_call: TRBJ2-3
cdr3_nt: TGCAGCGTCACCGGAGGGGGGGGCACAGATACGCAGTATTTT
cdr3_aa: CSVTGGGGTDTQYF

d_call: TRBD1
clone_size: -
v_call: TRBV7-8
j_call: TRBJ1-5
cdr3_nt: TGTGCCAGCAGCCGACAGGGGTTAGTGCCCCAGCATTTT
cdr3_aa: CASSRQGLVPQHF

d_call: -
clone_size: -
v_call: TRBV21-1
j_call: TRBJ2-1
cdr3_nt: TGTGCCAGCAGCAAAGGGCTAGCGGGGGCCAATGAGCAGTTCTTC
cdr3_aa: CASSKGLAGANEQFF

d_call: -
clone_size: -
v_call: TRBV24-1
j_call: TRBJ2-5
cdr3_nt: TGTGCCACCAGTGATTTGCCCGGTGGGGTCCAGTACTTC
cdr3_aa: CATSDLPGGVQYF

d_call: TRBD2
clone_size: -
v_call: TRBV29-1
j_call: TRBJ2-7
cdr3_nt: TGCAGCGTTGGCGGGAGCTCCTACGAGCAGTACTTC
cdr3_aa: CSVGGSSYEQYF

d_call: TRBD2
clone_size: -
v_call: TRBV7-8
j_call: TRBJ2-1
cdr3_nt: TGTGCCAGCAGCTTAGACGGGAGGGTTCTGTACAATGAGCAGTTCTTC
cdr3_aa: CASSLDGRVLYNEQFF

d_call: -
clone_size: -
v_call: TRBV5-6
j_call: TRBJ1-1
cdr3_nt: TGTGCCAGCAGCCTAGTGCAGGGAGGGACTGAAGCTTTCTTT
cdr3_aa: CASSLVQGGTEAFF

d_call: TRBD2
clone_size: -
v_call: TRBV27
j_call: TRBJ2-7
cdr3_nt: TGTGCCAGCAGTTTATGGACTAGCGGGAGCGGCGAGCAGTACTTC
cdr3_aa: CASSLWTSGSGEQYF

d_call: TRBD1
clone_size: -
v_call: TRBV4-3
j_call: TRBJ2-4
cdr3_nt: TGCGCCAGCAGCCAAGATAGGACAGGGTCCCCAACCATTCAGTACTTC
cdr3_aa: CASSQDRTGSPTIQYF

d_call: TRBD1
clone_size: once
v_call: TRBV4-1
j_call: TRBJ1-5
cdr3_nt: TGCGCCAGCAGCCATGGACAGGGGGATCAGCCCCAGCATTTT
cdr3_aa: CASSHGQGDQPQHF

d_call: TRBD2
clone_size: once
v_call: TRBV29-1
j_call: TRBJ2-1
cdr3_nt: TGCAGCGTTGAAGGCGGGAGGGCCCCCCAATCCTACAATGAGCAGTTCTTC
cdr3_aa: CSVEGGRAPQSYNEQFF

d_call: -
clone_size: -
v_call: TRBV24-1
j_call: TRBJ1-5
cdr3_nt: TGTGCCACCAGTGGATCGGGGCAGCCCCAGCATTTT
cdr3_aa: CATSGSGQPQHF

d_call: -
clone_size: -
v_call: TRBV12-3/TRBV12-4
j_call: TRBJ2-7
cdr3_nt: TGTGCCAGCAGCCCGAACGGGAACGAGCAGTACTTC
cdr3_aa: CASSPNGNEQYF

d_call: -
clone_size: -
v_call: TRBV11-1
j_call: TRBJ2-7
cdr3_nt: TGTGCCAGCAGCTCGCCTTTACAAGAAACCTACGAGCAGTACTTC
cdr3_aa: CASSSPLQETYEQYF

d_call: TRBD1
clone_size: -
v_call: TRBV5-6
j_call: TRBJ2-1
cdr3_nt: TGTGCCAGCAGCGCGACAGGGATTTACTCCTACAATGAGCAGTTCTTC
cdr3_aa: CASSATGIYSYNEQFF

d_call: TRBD2
clone_size: -
v_call: TRBV27
j_call: TRBJ2-3
cdr3_nt: TGTGCCAGCAGTTTAGCGGGAGCCACAGATACGCAGTATTTT
cdr3_aa: CASSLAGATDTQYF

d_call: -
clone_size: once
v_call: TRBV5-6
j_call: TRBJ2-5
cdr3_nt: TGTGCCAGCAGCTTGGGGTGGAACCGGGCGGAGACCCAGTACTTC
cdr3_aa: CASSLGWNRAETQYF

d_call: TRBD2
clone_size: -
v_call: TRBV20-1
j_call: TRBJ2-1
cdr3_nt: TGCAGTGCTAGACCGTTCCTAGCGGGAGGGCCGGGGAATGAGCAGTTCTTC
cdr3_aa: CSARPFLAGGPGNEQFF

d_call: -
clone_size: -
v_call: TRBV4-1
j_call: TRBJ1-2
cdr3_nt: TGCGCCAGCAGCCAAGAGGGTGGGGGCTTAGGAGGCTACACCTTC
cdr3_aa: CASSQEGGGLGGYTF

d_call: -
clone_size: -
v_call: TRBV4-1
j_call: TRBJ1-1
cdr3_nt: TGCGCCAGCAGCCAATTCTCTAAAACAGCACTTACAGAGACTGAAGCTTTCTTT
cdr3_aa: CASSQFSKTALTETEAFF

d_call: -
clone_size: -
v_call: TRBV29-1
j_call: TRBJ1-2
cdr3_nt: TGCAGCGTTGAAGCCCCGACGTCTGGGGGTGGGAGGTATGGCTACACCTTC
cdr3_aa: CSVEAPTSGGGRYGYTF

d_call: -
clone_size: -
v_call: TRBV13
j_call: TRBJ1-1
cdr3_nt: TGTGCCAGCAGCTTACAATACAACACTGAAGCTTTCTTT
cdr3_aa: CASSLQYNTEAFF

d_call: -
clone_size: -
v_call: TRBV6-5
j_call: TRBJ1-2
cdr3_nt: TGTGCCAGCAGTTACGGCTCCGATGGCTACACCTTC
cdr3_aa: CASSYGSDGYTF

d_call: -
clone_size: -
v_call: TRBV12-3/TRBV12-4
j_call: TRBJ2-6
cdr3_nt: TGTGCCAGCAGCACGGAGGGCCAGGGGGCTGGGGCCAACGTCCTGACTTTC
cdr3_aa: CASSTEGQGAGANVLTF

d_call: -
clone_size: once
v_call: TRBV27
j_call: TRBJ1-5
cdr3_nt: TGTGCCAGCAGTTTGGGTCTTAACGGGCCCCAGCATTTT
cdr3_aa: CASSLGLNGPQHF

d_call: -
clone_size: -
v_call: TRBV20-1
j_call: TRBJ2-7
cdr3_nt: TGCAGTGCCCCAACAGTCGGAGGGTTCTACGAGCAGTACTTC
cdr3_aa: CSAPTVGGFYEQYF

d_call: -
clone_size: once
v_call: TRBV5-6
j_call: TRBJ1-1
cdr3_nt: TGTGCCAGCAGCTTCAGCTACCCGGGGACTGAAGCTTTCTTT
cdr3_aa: CASSFSYPGTEAFF

d_call: -
clone_size: -
v_call: TRBV5-1
j_call: TRBJ2-7
cdr3_nt: TGCGCCAGCAGCTTGGACGGCTCCTACGAGCAGTACTTC
cdr3_aa: CASSLDGSYEQYF

d_call: -
clone_size: -
v_call: TRBV2
j_call: TRBJ2-7
cdr3_nt: TGTGCCAGCAGTGGCGGCGAGGAGGGCTACGAGCAGTACTTC
cdr3_aa: CASSGGEEGYEQYF

d_call: -
clone_size: -
v_call: TRBV5-6
j_call: TRBJ1-1
cdr3_nt: TGTGCCAGCAGCTTGGTGGCGGAGGAAGCTTTCTTT
cdr3_aa: CASSLVAEEAFF

d_call: TRBD2
clone_size: -
v_call: TRBV20-1
j_call: TRBJ2-3
cdr3_nt: TGCAGTGCTAGAGGAACTAGCGGAACTAGCACAGATACGCAGTATTTT
cdr3_aa: CSARGTSGTSTDTQYF

d_call: TRBD1
clone_size: -
v_call: TRBV27
j_call: TRBJ2-7
cdr3_nt: TGTGCCAGCAGTTTGGGAGCAGGGGGTCACGAGCAGTACTTC
cdr3_aa: CASSLGAGGHEQYF

d_call: -
clone_size: few
v_call: TRBV9
j_call: TRBJ2-2
cdr3_nt: TGTGCCAGTTCGCTGGGCGCGGGCACCGGGGAGCTGTTTTTT
cdr3_aa: CASSLGAGTGELFF

d_call: -
clone_size: -
v_call: TRBV27
j_call: TRBJ1-2
cdr3_nt: TGTGCCAGCAGTTTTTCAGGGAGCAGCGCCTATGGCTACACCTTC
cdr3_aa: CASSFSGSSAYGYTF

d_call: TRBD2
clone_size: -
v_call: TRBV29-1
j_call: TRBJ2-7
cdr3_nt: TGCAGCGTTGAATTTACTAGCGGGCACTCCTACGAGCAGTACTTC
cdr3_aa: CSVEFTSGHSYEQYF

d_call: TRBD1
clone_size: -
v_call: TRBV30
j_call: TRBJ2-1
cdr3_nt: TGTGCCTGGAGTGGCCGTTTGGGGACAGGGATTATCGGTGAGCAGTTCTTC
cdr3_aa: CAWSGRLGTGIIGEQFF

d_call: -
clone_size: -
v_call: TRBV7-9
j_call: TRBJ2-7
cdr3_nt: TGTGCCAGCAGCCACCCCCGGTCCTACGAGCAGTACTTC
cdr3_aa: CASSHPRSYEQYF

d_call: -
clone_size: once
v_call: TRBV7-2
j_call: TRBJ1-2
cdr3_nt: TGTGCCAGCAGCGACATTTTAGGGGGGAACTATGGCTACACCTTC
cdr3_aa: CASSDILGGNYGYTF

d_call: -
clone_size: -
v_call: TRBV6-4
j_call: TRBJ2-2
cdr3_nt: TGTGCCAGCAGTCCGACAGACACCGGGGAGCTGTTTTTT
cdr3_aa: CASSPTDTGELFF

d_call: -
clone_size: -
v_call: TRBV7-9
j_call: TRBJ2-1
cdr3_nt: TGTGCCAGCAGCTCGCCTTCGCGGAGCTCCTACAATGAGCAGTTCTTC
cdr3_aa: CASSSPSRSSYNEQFF

d_call: TRBD2
clone_size: -
v_call: TRBV20-1
j_call: TRBJ2-7
cdr3_nt: TGCAGTGCTCCTAAACTAGCGGGAGTTACCTACGAGCAGTACTTC
cdr3_aa: CSAPKLAGVTYEQYF

d_call: -
clone_size: -
v_call: TRBV27
j_call: TRBJ1-5
cdr3_nt: TGTGCCAGCAGTCCCCTCGGTCAGCCCCAGCATTTT
cdr3_aa: CASSPLGQPQHF

d_call: TRBD1
clone_size: -
v_call: TRBV4-3
j_call: TRBJ2-5
cdr3_nt: TGCGCCAGCAGCCAGTACAGGGGTATCGGAGAGACCCAGTACTTC
cdr3_aa: CASSQYRGIGETQYF

d_call: TRBD1
clone_size: -
v_call: TRBV29-1
j_call: TRBJ2-7
cdr3_nt: TGCAGCGTTGATGGGACAGGGGACTTCTACGAGCAGTACTTC
cdr3_aa: CSVDGTGDFYEQYF

d_call: TRBD1
clone_size: -
v_call: TRBV20-1
j_call: TRBJ2-1
cdr3_nt: TGCAGTGCACGACAGGGTAATGAGCAGTTCTTC
cdr3_aa: CSARQGNEQFF

d_call: TRBD2
clone_size: -
v_call: TRBV13
j_call: TRBJ2-1
cdr3_nt: TGTGCCAGCAGCTTATATGGACTAGCGGACAATGAGCAGTTCTTC
cdr3_aa: CASSLYGLADNEQFF